This T cell receptor (beta chain) was sequenced in a study of shared clonotypes between healthy human individuals. The naive CD8 fraction comprised CD45RO-negative cells positively selected for CCR7 and excluded terminally differentiated effector memory CD45RA+ cells. Every one of the donors was a Caucasian adult that lived in Nashville, Tennessee. Every subset had its genomic DNA shared out evenly among several immunoSEQ plates. The authors' processing: ImmunoSEQ supplied junction-only sequences lacking quality scores, so filtering was different. The repertoire was sequenced with immunoSEQ multiplex PCR; TCRdb's copy has only in-frame clones and lacks some. That table furnishes V, J and clone size, whereas the DNA furnished D and trimming. The sample holds some 1,900,000 clones, roughly 95% seen once. CDR1 is SGHDT and CDR2 is YYEEEE in the germline V gene. Unmatched junction bases numbered 16, after V lost 1 base and J lost 5 bases. This CDR3 comprises 18 residues.

The sequence was obtained from a man younger than 35 in good health. This chain links TRBV5-6 with TRBJ2-7, with TRBD2 matching over 9 bases. Sample: naive CD8+ T cells sorted from blood. CDR3 in DNA: TGTGCCAGCAGCTTGCTCTTTGCTCTGAGCGGGAGGTCCGACGAGCAGTACTTC. As protein: CASSLLFALSGRSDEQYF.